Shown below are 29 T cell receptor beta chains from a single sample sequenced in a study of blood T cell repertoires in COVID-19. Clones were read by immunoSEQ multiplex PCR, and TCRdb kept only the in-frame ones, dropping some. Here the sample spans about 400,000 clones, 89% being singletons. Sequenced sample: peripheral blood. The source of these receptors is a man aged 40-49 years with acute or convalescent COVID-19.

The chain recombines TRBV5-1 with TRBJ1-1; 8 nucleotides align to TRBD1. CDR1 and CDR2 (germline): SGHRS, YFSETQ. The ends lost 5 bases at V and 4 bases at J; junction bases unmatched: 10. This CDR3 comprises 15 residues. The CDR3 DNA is TGCGCCAGCAGGGAAAGGACAGGGTTGGGCACTGAAGCTTTCTTT. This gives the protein CASRERTGLGTEAFF.

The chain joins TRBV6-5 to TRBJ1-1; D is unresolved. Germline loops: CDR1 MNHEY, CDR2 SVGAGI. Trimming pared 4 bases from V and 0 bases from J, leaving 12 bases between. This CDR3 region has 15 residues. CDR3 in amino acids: CASSLGFSVNTEAFF. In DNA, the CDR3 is TGTGCCAGCAGTTTAGGGTTTAGCGTGAACACTGAAGCTTTCTTT.

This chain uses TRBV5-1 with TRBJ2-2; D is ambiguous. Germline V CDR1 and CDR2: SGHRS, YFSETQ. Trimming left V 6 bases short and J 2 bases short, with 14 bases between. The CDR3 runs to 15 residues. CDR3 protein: CASKLGGFNTGELFF. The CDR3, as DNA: TGCGCCAGCAAGTTAGGCGGCTTCAACACCGGGGAGCTGTTTTTT.

CDR3 nucleotides: TGTGCCAGCAGCTTAATAACAGCCACCGGGGAGCTGTTTTTT. This sequence encodes CASSLITATGELFF. The chain combines TRBV7-2 with TRBJ2-2; no clear D. Per the germline V gene, CDR1 is SGHTA and CDR2 is FQGNSA. The CDR3 sequence is 14 residues long. Trimming took 2 bases from V and 4 from J, leaving 8 bases between them.

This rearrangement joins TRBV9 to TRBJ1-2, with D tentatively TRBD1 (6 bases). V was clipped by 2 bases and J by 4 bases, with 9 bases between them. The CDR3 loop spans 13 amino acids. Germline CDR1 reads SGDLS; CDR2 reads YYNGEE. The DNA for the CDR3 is TGTGCCAGCAGCGTGGACAGTCCCTATGGCTACACCTTC. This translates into CASSVDSPYGYTF. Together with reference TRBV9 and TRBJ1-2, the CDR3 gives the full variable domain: DSGVTQTPKHLITATGQRVTLRCSPRSGDLSVYWYQQSLDQGLQFLIQYYNGEERAKGNILERFSAQQFPDLHSELNLSSLELGDSALYFCASSVDSPYGYTFGSGTRLTVV.

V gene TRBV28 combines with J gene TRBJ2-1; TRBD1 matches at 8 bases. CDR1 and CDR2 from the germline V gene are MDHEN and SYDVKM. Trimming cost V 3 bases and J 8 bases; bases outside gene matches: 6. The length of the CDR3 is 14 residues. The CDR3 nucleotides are TGTGCCAGCAGTTTGAGGACAGGGTTCCATGAGCAGTTCTTC. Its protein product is CASSLRTGFHEQFF.

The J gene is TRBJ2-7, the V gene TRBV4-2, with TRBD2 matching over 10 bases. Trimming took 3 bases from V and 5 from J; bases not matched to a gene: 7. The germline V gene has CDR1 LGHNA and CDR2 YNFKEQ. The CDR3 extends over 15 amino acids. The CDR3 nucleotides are TGTGCCAGCAGCCAGACACCCCTAGCGGGGGACGAGCAGTACTTC. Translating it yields CASSQTPLAGDEQYF.

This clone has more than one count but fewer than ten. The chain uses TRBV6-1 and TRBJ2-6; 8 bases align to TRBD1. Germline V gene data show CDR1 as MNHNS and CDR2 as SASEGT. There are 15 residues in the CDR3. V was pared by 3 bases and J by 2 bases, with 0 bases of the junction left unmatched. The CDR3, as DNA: TGTGCCAGCAGTGAGACAGGGGCTGGGGCCAACGTCCTGACTTTC. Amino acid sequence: CASSETGAGANVLTF.

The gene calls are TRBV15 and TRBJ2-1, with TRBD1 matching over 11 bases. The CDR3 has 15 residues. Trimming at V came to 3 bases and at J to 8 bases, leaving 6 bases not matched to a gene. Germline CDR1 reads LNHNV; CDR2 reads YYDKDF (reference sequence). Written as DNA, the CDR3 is TGTGCCACCAGCAGCCGGACAGGGGGCAGTGATGAGCAGTTCTTC. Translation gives CATSSRTGGSDEQFF.

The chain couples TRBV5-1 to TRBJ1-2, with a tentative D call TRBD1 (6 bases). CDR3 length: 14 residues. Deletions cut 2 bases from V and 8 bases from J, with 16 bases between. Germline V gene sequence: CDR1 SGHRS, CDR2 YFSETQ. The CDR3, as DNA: TGCGCCAGCAGCTTTGGGGACAAAGCGGGGGGCTACACCTTC. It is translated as CASSFGDKAGGYTF.

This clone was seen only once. The CDR3 DNA follows: TGCGCCAGCAGCCCTTCCGGGATGGACACCGGGGAGCTGTTTTTT. It codes for CASSPSGMDTGELFF. V gene TRBV4-1 combines with J gene TRBJ2-2; tentatively, D is TRBD2 (5 bases). The CDR3 loop spans 15 amino acids. V dropped 4 bases and J dropped 3 bases, with 12 bases sitting between them. CDR1 and CDR2 from the germline V gene are MGHRA and YSYEKL.

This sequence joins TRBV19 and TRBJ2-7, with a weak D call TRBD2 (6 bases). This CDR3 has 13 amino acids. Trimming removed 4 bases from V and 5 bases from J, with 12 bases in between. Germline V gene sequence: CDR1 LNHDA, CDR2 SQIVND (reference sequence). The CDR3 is CASSTSDYHEQYF. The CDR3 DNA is TGTGCCAGTAGTACCTCGGACTACCACGAGCAGTACTTC.

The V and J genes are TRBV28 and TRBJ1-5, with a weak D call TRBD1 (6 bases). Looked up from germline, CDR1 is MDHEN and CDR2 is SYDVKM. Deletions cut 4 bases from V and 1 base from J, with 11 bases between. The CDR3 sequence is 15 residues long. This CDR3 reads CASSSGVWSNQPQHF. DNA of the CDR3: TGTGCCAGCAGTTCAGGGGTGTGGAGCAATCAGCCCCAGCATTTT.

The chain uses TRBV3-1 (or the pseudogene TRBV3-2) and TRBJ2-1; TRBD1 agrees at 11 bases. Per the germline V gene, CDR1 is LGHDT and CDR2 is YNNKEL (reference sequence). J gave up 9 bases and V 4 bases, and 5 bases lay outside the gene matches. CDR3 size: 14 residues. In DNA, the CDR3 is TGTGCCAGCAGCCCTCGGGACAGGGGGTTTGAGCAGTTCTTC. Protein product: CASSPRDRGFEQFF.

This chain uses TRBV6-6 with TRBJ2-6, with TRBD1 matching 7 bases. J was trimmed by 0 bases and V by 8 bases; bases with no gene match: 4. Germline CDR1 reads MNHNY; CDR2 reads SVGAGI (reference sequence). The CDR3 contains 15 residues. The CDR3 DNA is TGTGCCAGCCGACAGGGAAGCTCTGGGGCCAACGTCCTGACTTTC. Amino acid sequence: CASRQGSSGANVLTF.

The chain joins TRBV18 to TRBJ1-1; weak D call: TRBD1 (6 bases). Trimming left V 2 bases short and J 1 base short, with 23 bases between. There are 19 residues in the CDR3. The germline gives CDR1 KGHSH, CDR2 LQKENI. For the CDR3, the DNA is TGTGCCAGCTCACCATCAGTTTGGGACACGGTATTCGGGAACACTGAAGCTTTCTTT. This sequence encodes CASSPSVWDTVFGNTEAFF.

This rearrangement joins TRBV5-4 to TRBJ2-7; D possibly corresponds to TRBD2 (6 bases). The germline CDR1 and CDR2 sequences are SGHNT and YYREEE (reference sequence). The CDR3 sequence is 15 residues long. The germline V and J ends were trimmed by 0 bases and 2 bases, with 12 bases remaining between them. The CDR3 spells CASSLAGGRAYEQYF. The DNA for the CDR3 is TGTGCCAGCAGCTTGGCTGGAGGGCGAGCCTACGAGCAGTACTTC.

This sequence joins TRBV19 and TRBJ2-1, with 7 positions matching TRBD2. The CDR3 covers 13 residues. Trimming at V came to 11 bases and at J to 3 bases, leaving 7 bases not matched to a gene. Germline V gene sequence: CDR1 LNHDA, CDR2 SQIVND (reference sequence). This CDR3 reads CASSRDYYNEQFF. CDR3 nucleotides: TGTGCCTCTAGCCGGGACTACTACAATGAGCAGTTCTTC.

This chain's CDR3 is CASSYGGFLQAGELFF. CDR3 sequence (DNA): TGTGCCAGCAGTTACGGCGGTTTTCTACAGGCCGGGGAGCTGTTTTTT. The rearrangement joins TRBV6-6 to TRBJ2-2; D may be TRBD1 (5 bases). Germline V gene lookup returns CDR1 MNHNY and CDR2 SVGAGI (reference sequence). V was clipped by 2 bases and J by 6 bases, with 16 bases between them. CDR3 length equals 16 residues.

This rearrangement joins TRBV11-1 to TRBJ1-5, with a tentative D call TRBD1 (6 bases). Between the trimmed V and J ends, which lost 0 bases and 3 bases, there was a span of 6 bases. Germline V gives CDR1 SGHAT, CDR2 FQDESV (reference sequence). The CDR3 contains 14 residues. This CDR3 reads CASSLAGHNQPQHF. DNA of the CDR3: TGTGCCAGCAGCTTAGCGGGACACAATCAGCCCCAGCATTTT.

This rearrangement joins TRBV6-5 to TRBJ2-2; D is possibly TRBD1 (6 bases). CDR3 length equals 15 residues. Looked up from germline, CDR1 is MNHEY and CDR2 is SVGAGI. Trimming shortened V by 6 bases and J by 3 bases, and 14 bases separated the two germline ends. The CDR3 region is CASRDGAGDTGELFF. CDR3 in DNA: TGTGCCAGCAGGGACGGGGCAGGGGACACCGGGGAGCTGTTTTTT.

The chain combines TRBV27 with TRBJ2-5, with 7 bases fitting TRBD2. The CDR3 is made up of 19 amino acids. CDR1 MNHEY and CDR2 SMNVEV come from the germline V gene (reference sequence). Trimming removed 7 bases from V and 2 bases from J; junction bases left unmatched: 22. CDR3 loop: CASTPWAASGGAGQETQYF. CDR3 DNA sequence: TGTGCCAGCACGCCTTGGGCGGCTAGCGGAGGGGCCGGGCAAGAGACCCAGTACTTC.

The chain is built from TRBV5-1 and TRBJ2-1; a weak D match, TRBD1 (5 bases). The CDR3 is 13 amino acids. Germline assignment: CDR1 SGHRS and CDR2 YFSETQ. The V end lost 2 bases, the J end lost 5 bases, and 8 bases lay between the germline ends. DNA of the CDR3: TGCGCCAGCAGCTTCGAAGGGGACAATGAGCAGTTCTTC. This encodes CASSFEGDNEQFF.

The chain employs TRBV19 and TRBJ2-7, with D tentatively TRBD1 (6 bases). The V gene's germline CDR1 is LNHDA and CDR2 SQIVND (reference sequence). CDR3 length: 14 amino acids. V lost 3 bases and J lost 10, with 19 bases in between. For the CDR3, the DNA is TGTGCCAGTAGTATCCCCCTCAACAGGGACCGACAGTACTTC. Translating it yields CASSIPLNRDRQYF.

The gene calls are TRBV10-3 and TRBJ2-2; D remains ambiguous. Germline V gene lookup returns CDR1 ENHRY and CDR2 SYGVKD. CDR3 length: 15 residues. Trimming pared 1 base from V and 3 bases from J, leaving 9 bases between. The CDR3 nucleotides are TGTGCCATCAGTGAGTATCGGAGTGACACCGGGGAGCTGTTTTTT. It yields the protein CAISEYRSDTGELFF.

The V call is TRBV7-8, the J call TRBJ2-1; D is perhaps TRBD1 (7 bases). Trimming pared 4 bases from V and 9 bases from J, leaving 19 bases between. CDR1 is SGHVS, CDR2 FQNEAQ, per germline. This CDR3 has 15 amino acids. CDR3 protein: CASSSLGQAGGEQFF. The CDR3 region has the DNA TGTGCCAGCAGCTCGCTCGGACAGGCCGGGGGTGAGCAGTTCTTC.

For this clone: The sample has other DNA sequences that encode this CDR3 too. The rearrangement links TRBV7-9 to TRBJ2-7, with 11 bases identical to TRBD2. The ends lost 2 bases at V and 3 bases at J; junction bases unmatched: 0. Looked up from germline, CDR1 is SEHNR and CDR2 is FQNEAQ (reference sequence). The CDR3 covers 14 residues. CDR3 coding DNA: TGTGCCAGCAGCTTAACTAGCGGGAGCTACGAGCAGTACTTC. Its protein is CASSLTSGSYEQYF.

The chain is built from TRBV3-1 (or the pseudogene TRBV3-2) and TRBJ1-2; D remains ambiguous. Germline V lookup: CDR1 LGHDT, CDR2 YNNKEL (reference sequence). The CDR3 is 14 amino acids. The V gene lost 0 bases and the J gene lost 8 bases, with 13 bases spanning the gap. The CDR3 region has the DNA TGTGCCAGCAGCCAAGATGATGGGGAGGTGGGCTACACCTTC. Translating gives CASSQDDGEVGYTF.

The CDR3 loop reads CASSPGQQNYEQYF. The CDR3 nucleotides read TGTGCCAGCAGCCCGGGACAGCAGAATTACGAGCAGTACTTC. The V gene is TRBV7-8, the J gene TRBJ2-7, with 7 bases identical to TRBD1. The germline CDR1 and CDR2 sequences are SGHVS and FQNEAQ. The junction had 8 bases not matched to a gene; V was cut back by 5 bases and J by 4 bases. The CDR3 totals 14 residues.